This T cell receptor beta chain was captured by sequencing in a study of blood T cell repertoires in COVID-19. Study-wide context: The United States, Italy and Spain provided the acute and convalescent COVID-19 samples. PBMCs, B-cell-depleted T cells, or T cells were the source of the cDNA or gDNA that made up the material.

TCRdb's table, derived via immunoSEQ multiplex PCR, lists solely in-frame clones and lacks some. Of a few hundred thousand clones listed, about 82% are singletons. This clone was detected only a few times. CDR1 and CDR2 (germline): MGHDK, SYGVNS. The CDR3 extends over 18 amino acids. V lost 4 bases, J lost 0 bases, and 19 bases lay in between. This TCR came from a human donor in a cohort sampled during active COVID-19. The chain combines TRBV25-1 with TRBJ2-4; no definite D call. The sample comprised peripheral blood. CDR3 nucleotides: TGTGCCAGCAGTGTTACAGACCTTCATCCTCTAGCCAAAAACATTCAGTACTTC. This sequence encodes CASSVTDLHPLAKNIQYF.